The sequence of this TCR beta chain was determined in a study of CD8 T cells in ankylosing spondylitis. Findings and limits, study-wide: Both synovial fluid and blood in reactive arthritis had previously been reported to carry some motif variants. Enrichment of disease-linked clones was reportedly significant in matched ankylosing spondylitis synovial fluid. A TCR beta motif of eight highly homologous variants appeared characteristic of ankylosing spondylitis blood.

This clonotype was seen only a few times. Its antigen is currently unknown. Using quantitative 5'-RACE with molecular barcodes, the authors made TCR beta libraries. TCRdb analysed the 5' RACE reads with MiXCR anew, one entry per CDR3 protein. This sample has around 770,000 distinct CDR3 sequences, with under 20% found just once. The V and J ends lost 5 bases and 6 bases, in that order; junction bases with no gene match: 6. The germline CDR1 and CDR2 sequences are MNHEY and SMNVEV (reference sequence). The CDR3 is 15 residues long. The TCR originated in a male donor with ankylosing spondylitis. This chain joins TRBV27 and TRBJ2-1, with 11 bases matching TRBD2. Source material: blood, either unsorted or a sorted T cell fraction (not recorded which). CDR3 nucleotide sequence: TGTGCCAGCAGTACCGGGACTAGCGGCCGCAATGAGCAGTTCTTC. Encoded protein: CASSTGTSGRNEQFF.